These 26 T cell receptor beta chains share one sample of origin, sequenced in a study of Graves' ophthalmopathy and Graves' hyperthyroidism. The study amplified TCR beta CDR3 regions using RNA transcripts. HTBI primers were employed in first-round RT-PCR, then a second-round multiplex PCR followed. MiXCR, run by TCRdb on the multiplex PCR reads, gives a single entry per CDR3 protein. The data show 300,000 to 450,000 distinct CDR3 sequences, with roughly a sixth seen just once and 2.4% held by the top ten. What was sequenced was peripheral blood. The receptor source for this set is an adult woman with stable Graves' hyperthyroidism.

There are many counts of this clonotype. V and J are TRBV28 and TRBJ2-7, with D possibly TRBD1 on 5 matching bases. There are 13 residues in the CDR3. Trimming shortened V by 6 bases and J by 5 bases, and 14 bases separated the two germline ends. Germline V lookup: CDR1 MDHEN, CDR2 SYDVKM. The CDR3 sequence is CASRLRPRDEQYF. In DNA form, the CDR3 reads TGTGCCAGCAGACTAAGACCCAGGGACGAGCAGTACTTC.

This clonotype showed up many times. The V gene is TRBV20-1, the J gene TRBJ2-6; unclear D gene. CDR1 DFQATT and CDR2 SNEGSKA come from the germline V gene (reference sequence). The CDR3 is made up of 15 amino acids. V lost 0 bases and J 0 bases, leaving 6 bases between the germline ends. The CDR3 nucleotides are TGCAGTGCTAGAGATTTTACCTCTGGGGCCAACGTCCTGACTTTC. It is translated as CSARDFTSGANVLTF.

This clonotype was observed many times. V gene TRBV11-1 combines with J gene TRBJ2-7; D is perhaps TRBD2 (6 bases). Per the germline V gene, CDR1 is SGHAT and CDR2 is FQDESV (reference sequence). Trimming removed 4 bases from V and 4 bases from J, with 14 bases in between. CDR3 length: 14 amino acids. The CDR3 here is CASSSLWGTYEQYF. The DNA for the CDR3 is TGTGCCAGCAGCTCGTTGTGGGGGACTTACGAGCAGTACTTC.

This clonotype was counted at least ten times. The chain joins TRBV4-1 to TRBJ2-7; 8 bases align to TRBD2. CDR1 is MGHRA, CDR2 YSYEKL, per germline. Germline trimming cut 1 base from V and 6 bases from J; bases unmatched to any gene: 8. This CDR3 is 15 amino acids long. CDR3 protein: CASSQGPGGPREQYF. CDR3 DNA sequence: TGCGCCAGCAGCCAAGGTCCGGGAGGGCCTCGCGAGCAGTACTTC.

The DNA of the CDR3 is TGTGCCAGCAGCTACTACCATGGGACTAGCGAAGAGACCCAGTACTTC. This encodes CASSYYHGTSEETQYF. The chain joins TRBV12-3 or TRBV12-4 to TRBJ2-5; 10 bases are a match to TRBD2. Trimming took 6 bases from V and 3 from J; bases not matched to a gene: 10. This CDR3 is 16 amino acids long.

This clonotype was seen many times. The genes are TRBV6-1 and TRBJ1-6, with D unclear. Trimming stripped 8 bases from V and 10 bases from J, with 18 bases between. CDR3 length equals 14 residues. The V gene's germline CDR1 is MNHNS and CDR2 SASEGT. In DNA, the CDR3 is TGTGCCAGCTGCGGAAAACGTGGGGTATCACCCCTCCACTTT. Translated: CASCGKRGVSPLHF.

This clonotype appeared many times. The CDR3 nucleotides read TGTGCCAGCAGTTTAGCGCTAGTACGTGGAGAGACCCAGTACTTC. Protein sequence: CASSLALVRGETQYF. This chain uses TRBV12-3 or TRBV12-4 with TRBJ2-5, with unresolved D. The CDR3 contains 15 residues. Trimming cost V 0 bases and J 4 bases, with 12 bases left between them.

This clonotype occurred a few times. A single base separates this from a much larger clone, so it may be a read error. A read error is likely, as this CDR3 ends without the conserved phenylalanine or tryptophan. The CDR3 nucleotides read TGCGCCAGCAGCCCAGGACTAGCGGGAGACACCGGGGAGCTGTTTTCT. Translation gives CASSPGLAGDTGELFS. The chain links TRBV5-1 to TRBJ2-2, with TRBD2 identical over 13 bases. The CDR3 extends over 16 amino acids. After removal of 4 bases from V and 3 bases from J, the junction contained 3 bases not matched to a gene. The germline CDR1 and CDR2 sequences are SGHRS and YFSETQ.

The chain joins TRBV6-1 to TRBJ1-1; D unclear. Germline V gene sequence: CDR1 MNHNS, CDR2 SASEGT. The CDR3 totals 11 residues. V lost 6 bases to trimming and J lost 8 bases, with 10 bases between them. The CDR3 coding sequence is TGTGCCAGCAGGAGCAAGGTGGAAGCTTTCTTT. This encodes CASRSKVEAFF.

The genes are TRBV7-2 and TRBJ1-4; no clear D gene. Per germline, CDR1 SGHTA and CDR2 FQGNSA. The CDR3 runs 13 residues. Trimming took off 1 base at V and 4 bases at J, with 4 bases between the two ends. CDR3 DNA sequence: TGTGCCAGCAGCTTAGGGGTTAATGAAAAACTGTTTTTT. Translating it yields CASSLGVNEKLFF.

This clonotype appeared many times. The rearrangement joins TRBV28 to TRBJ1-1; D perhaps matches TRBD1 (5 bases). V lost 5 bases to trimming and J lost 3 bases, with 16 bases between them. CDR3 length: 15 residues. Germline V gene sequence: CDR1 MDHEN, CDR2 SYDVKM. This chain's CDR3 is CASSPPGVDHTEAFF. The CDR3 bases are TGTGCCAGCAGTCCGCCGGGGGTGGATCACACTGAAGCTTTCTTT.

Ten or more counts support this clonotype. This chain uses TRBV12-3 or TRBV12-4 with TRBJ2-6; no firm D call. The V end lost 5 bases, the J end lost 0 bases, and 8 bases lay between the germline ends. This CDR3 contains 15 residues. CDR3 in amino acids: CASSPRLSGANVLTF. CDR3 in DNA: TGTGCCAGCAGTCCGAGGCTCTCTGGGGCCAACGTCCTGACTTTC.

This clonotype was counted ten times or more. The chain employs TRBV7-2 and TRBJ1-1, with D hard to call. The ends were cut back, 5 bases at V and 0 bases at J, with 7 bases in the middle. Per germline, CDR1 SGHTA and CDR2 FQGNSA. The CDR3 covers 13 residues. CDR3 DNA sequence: TGTGCCAGCAGCCCAGATATGAACACTGAAGCTTTCTTT. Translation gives CASSPDMNTEAFF.

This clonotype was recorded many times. The CDR3 reads CASKGQETGDTIYF. CDR3 nucleotide sequence: TGTGCCAGCAAGGGACAGGAGACTGGGGACACCATATATTTT. The chain uses TRBV28 and TRBJ1-3; 8 nucleotides agree with TRBD1. The CDR3 totals 14 residues. V gave up 7 bases and J gave up 8 bases; unmatched junction bases: 10. CDR1 and CDR2 from the germline V gene are MDHEN and SYDVKM.

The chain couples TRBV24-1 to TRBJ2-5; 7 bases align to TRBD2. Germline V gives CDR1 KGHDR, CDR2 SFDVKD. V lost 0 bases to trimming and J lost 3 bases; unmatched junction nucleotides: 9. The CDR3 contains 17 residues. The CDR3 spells CATSDLPPRGEEETQYF. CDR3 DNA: TGTGCCACCAGTGATTTGCCCCCCCGGGGGGAGGAAGAGACCCAGTACTTC.

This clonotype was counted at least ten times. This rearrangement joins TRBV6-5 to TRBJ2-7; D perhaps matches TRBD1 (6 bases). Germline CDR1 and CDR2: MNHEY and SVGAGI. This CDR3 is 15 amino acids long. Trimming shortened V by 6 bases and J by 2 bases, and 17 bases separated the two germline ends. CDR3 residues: CASSLGSGQTYEQYF. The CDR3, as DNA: TGTGCCAGCAGCCTTGGAAGCGGACAGACCTACGAGCAGTACTTC.

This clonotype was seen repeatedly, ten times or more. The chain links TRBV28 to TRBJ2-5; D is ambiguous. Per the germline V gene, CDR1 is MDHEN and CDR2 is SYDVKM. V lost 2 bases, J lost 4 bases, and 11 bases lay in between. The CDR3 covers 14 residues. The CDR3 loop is CASSLEAGSETQYF. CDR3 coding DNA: TGTGCCAGCAGTTTAGAGGCCGGATCAGAGACCCAGTACTTC. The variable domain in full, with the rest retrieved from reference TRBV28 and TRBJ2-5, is DVKVTQSSRYLVKRTGEKVFLECVQDMDHENMFWYRQDPGLGLRLIYFSYDVKMKEKGDIPEGYSVSREKKERFSLILESASTNQTSMYLCASSLEAGSETQYFGPGTRLLVL.

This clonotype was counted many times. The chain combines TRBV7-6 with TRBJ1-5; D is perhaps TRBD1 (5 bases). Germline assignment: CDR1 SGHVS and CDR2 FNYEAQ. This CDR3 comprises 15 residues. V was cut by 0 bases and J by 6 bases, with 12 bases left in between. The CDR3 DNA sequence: TGTGCCAGCAGCTTAGCAGGGTATCAGGGTCAGCCCCAGCATTTT. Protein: CASSLAGYQGQPQHF.

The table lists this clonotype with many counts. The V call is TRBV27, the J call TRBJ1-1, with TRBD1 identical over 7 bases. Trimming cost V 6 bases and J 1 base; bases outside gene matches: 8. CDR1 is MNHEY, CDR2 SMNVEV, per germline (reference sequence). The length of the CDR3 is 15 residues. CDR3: CASRVTGAENTEAFF. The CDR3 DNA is TGTGCCAGCAGGGTCACAGGGGCGGAGAACACTGAAGCTTTCTTT.

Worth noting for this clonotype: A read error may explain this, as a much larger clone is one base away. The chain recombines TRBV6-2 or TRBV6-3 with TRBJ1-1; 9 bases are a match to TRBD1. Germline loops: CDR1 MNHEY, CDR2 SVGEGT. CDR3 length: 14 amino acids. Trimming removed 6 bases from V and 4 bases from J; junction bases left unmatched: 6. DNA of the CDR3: TGTGCCAGCAGCTCCGTGGACAGGGGCACTGAAGCTTTCTTT. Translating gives CASSSVDRGTEAFF.

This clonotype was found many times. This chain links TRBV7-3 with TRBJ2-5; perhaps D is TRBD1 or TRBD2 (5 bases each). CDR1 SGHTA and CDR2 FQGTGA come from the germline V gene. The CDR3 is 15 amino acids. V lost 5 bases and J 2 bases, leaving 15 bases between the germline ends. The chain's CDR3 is CASSVIPGPQETQYF. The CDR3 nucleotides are TGTGCCAGCAGCGTAATCCCGGGGCCACAAGAGACCCAGTACTTC.

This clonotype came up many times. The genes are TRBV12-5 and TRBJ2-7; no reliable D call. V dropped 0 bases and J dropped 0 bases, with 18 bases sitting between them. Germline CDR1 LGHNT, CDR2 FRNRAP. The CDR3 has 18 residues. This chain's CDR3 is CASGLVGFVRQSSYEQYF. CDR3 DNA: TGTGCTAGTGGTTTGGTAGGGTTTGTGCGGCAGAGCTCCTACGAGCAGTACTTC.

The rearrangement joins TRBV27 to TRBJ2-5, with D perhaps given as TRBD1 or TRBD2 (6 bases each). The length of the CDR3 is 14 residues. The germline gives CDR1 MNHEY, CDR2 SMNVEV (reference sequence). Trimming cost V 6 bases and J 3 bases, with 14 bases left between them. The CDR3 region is CASSYRAGKETQYF. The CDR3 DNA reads TGTGCCAGCAGCTACAGGGCGGGGAAAGAGACCCAGTACTTC.

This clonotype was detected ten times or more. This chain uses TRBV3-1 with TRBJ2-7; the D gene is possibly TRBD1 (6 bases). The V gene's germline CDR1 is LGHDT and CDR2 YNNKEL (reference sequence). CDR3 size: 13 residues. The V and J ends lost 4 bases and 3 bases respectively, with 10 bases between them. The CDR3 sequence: CASSRSDSYEQYF. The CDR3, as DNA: TGTGCCAGCAGCCGTTCGGACAGCTACGAGCAGTACTTC.

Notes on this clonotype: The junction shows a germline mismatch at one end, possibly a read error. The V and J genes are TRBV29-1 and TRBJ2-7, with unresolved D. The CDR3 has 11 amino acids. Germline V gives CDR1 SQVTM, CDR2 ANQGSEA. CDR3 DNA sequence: TGCAGCGTTGAAGATCTTATCCTCGGCGGCTTC. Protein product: CSVEDLILGGF.

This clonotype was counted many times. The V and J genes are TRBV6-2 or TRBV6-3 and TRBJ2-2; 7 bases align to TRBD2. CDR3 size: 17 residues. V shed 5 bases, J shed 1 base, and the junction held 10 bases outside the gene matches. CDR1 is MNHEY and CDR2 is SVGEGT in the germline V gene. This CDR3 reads CASSPTGGSGNTGELFF. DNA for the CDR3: TGTGCCAGCAGTCCCACCGGCGGGAGCGGGAACACCGGGGAGCTGTTTTTT.